This entry lists 26 T cell receptor beta chains sequenced from one sample in a study of graft-versus-host responses after intestinal transplantation. Data came from immunoSEQ multiplex PCR; TCRdb stores just in-frame clones and leaves some out. The data show 49,000 or so clones, with approximately 92% seen just once and about 5.5% held by the top ten. The sample in question was PBMCs, obtained around 790 days after a first intestinal transplant, on the day of a second. The receptors were gathered from a human patient who received an intestinal transplant, so some T cells may come from the graft donor.

The V gene is TRBV6-1, the J gene TRBJ1-2; 8 bases match TRBD1. The CDR3 is made up of 14 amino acids. V shed 3 bases and J 4 bases; nucleotides not matched to a gene: 4. Per germline, CDR1 MNHNS and CDR2 SASEGT. The CDR3 protein is CASSEGDRGYGYTF. CDR3 sequence (DNA): TGTGCCAGCAGTGAGGGCGACAGGGGCTATGGCTACACCTTC.

The chain has TRBV6-5 and TRBJ1-2, with TRBD1 matching over 10 bases. The CDR3 covers 14 residues. After removal of 4 bases from V and 6 bases from J, the junction contained 5 bases not matched to a gene. Germline CDR1 is MNHEY and CDR2 is SVGAGI. The CDR3 nucleotides are TGTGCCAGCAGTTCCGGGACAGGGGAGAATGGCTACACCTTC. This sequence encodes CASSSGTGENGYTF.

The chain links TRBV7-8 to TRBJ1-1; TRBD1 matches at 9 bases. The CDR3 loop spans 15 amino acids. Trimming removed 3 bases from V and 5 bases from J; junction bases left unmatched: 7. Germline values: CDR1 SGHVS, CDR2 FQNEAQ. This CDR3 is CASSLRDRARTEAFF. DNA for the CDR3: TGTGCCAGCAGCTTGCGGGACAGGGCGAGGACTGAAGCTTTCTTT.

CDR3 residues: CALTKAGLNTEAFF. In nucleotides, the CDR3 is TGTGCCTTAACCAAGGCAGGTTTGAACACTGAAGCTTTCTTT. The chain is built from TRBV30 and TRBJ1-1; D remains unclear. This CDR3 region has 14 residues. Trimming removed 7 bases from V and 0 bases from J, with 15 bases in between. Germline loops: CDR1 GTSNPN, CDR2 SVGIG (reference sequence).

This rearrangement joins TRBV5-1 to TRBJ2-7; TRBD2 might be the D (5 bases). Germline V gene sequence: CDR1 SGHRS, CDR2 YFSETQ. The CDR3 has 13 amino acids. V shed 2 bases and J shed 0 bases, with 6 bases lying between them. CDR3 sequence (DNA): TGCGCCAGCAGCTTTGGACTCTCCTACGAGCAGTACTTC. Its protein product is CASSFGLSYEQYF.

This sequence joins TRBV5-6 and TRBJ2-4, with D perhaps assigned TRBD1 or TRBD2 (5 bases each). This CDR3 has 11 residues. Per the germline V gene, CDR1 is SGHDT and CDR2 is YYEEEE. Trimming took off 4 bases at V and 11 bases at J, with 10 bases between the two ends. The DNA of the CDR3 is TGTGCCAGCAGCGCGATGGGGGTTCAGTACTTC. It specifies CASSAMGVQYF.

The V and J genes are TRBV6-6 and TRBJ2-1; 10 positions agree with TRBD2. The CDR3 is made up of 14 amino acids. The ends lost 7 bases at V and 5 bases at J; junction bases unmatched: 5. In germline, CDR1 is MNHNY, CDR2 SVGAGI (reference sequence). In DNA form, the CDR3 reads TGTGCCAGCACCCCTACTAGCGGGGACAATGAGCAGTTCTTC. It yields the protein CASTPTSGDNEQFF.

This clone has just a few counts. The rearrangement links TRBV11-2 to TRBJ1-3; no reliable D call. Germline CDR1 is SGHAT and CDR2 is FQNNGV. The CDR3 is 14 amino acids. Trimming took off 0 bases at V and 1 base at J, with 4 bases between the two ends. The CDR3 nucleotides read TGTGCCAGCAGCTTAGAGCGTTCTGGAAACACCATATATTTT. It encodes CASSLERSGNTIYF. The full variable domain, completed using reference TRBV11-2 and TRBJ1-3, is EAGVAQSPRYKIIEKRQSVAFWCNPISGHATLYWYQQILGQGPKLLIQFQNNGVVDDSQLPKDRFSAERLKGVDSTLKIQPAKLEDSAVYLCASSLERSGNTIYFGEGSWLTVV.

The chain recombines TRBV18 with TRBJ1-1; D is undetermined. V was pared by 0 bases and J by 1 base, with 9 bases between. The CDR3 sequence is 15 residues long. Germline V gives CDR1 KGHSH, CDR2 LQKENI. The CDR3 spells CASSPPDRGNTEAFF. CDR3 nucleotide sequence: TGTGCCAGCTCACCACCGGACCGGGGGAACACTGAAGCTTTCTTT.

The chain carries TRBV18 and TRBJ1-2, with TRBD1 identical over 7 bases. Germline V gene sequence: CDR1 KGHSH, CDR2 LQKENI. V gave up 3 bases and J gave up 3 bases; unmatched junction bases: 1. This CDR3 has 13 residues. As DNA, the CDR3 is TGTGCCAGCTCACCCACAGGGGACTATGGCTACACCTTC. This gives the protein CASSPTGDYGYTF. The whole variable domain, remainder taken from reference TRBV18 and TRBJ1-2, is NAGVMQNPRHLVRRRGQEARLRCSPMKGHSHVYWYRQLPEEGLKFMVYLQKENIIDESGMPKERFSAEFPKEGPSILRIQQVVRGDSAAYFCASSPTGDYGYTFGSGTRLTVV.

V usage is TRBV9 and J usage is TRBJ2-7, with TRBD1 as a possible D gene (5 bases). V lost 0 bases and J 3 bases, leaving 10 bases between the germline ends. The CDR3 contains 14 residues. CDR1 is SGDLS, CDR2 YYNGEE, per germline. The CDR3 loop reads CASSVGTNNYEQYF. CDR3 DNA sequence: TGTGCCAGCAGCGTAGGGACAAATAACTACGAGCAGTACTTC.

This clone was seen a single time. The J gene is TRBJ2-3, the V gene TRBV19, with 9 bases fitting TRBD2. The CDR3 loop spans 15 amino acids. Per the germline V gene, CDR1 is LNHDA and CDR2 is SQIVND (reference sequence). V was pared by 5 bases and J by 3 bases, with 6 bases of the junction left unmatched. The CDR3 sequence: CASSRLAGWTDTQYF. DNA of the CDR3: TGTGCCAGTAGTCGGCTAGCGGGGTGGACAGATACGCAGTATTTT. The whole variable domain, remainder taken from reference TRBV19 and TRBJ2-3, is DGGITQSPKYLFRKEGQNVTLSCEQNLNHDAMYWYRQDPGQGLRLIYYSQIVNDFQKGDIAEGYSVSREKKESFPLTVTSAQKNPTAFYLCASSRLAGWTDTQYFGPGTRLTVL.

The V call is TRBV7-6, the J call TRBJ2-2; the match to TRBD2 covers 14 bases. Germline CDR1 and CDR2: SGHVS and FNYEAQ. V shed 11 bases and J 1 base; nucleotides not matched to a gene: 6. This CDR3 spans 16 amino acids. CDR3 sequence reads: CASTGTSGRNTGELFF. CDR3 DNA sequence: TGTGCCTCGACCGGGACTAGCGGGAGGAACACCGGGGAGCTGTTTTTT.

CDR3 residues: CASSYGWGATEAFF. Written as DNA, the CDR3 is TGTGCCAGCAGCTACGGGTGGGGGGCCACTGAAGCTTTCTTT. The V gene is TRBV7-9, the J gene TRBJ1-1; tentatively, D is TRBD1 (6 bases). Germline CDR1 is SEHNR and CDR2 is FQNEAQ (reference sequence). CDR3 size: 14 residues. Trimming took off 4 bases at V and 4 bases at J, with 13 bases between the two ends.

The rearrangement links TRBV5-1 to TRBJ2-3; the D call may be TRBD1 or TRBD2 (6 bases each). V lost 2 bases and J lost 2, with 9 bases in between. This CDR3 has 14 residues. The germline gives CDR1 SGHRS, CDR2 YFSETQ. The CDR3 DNA follows: TGCGCCAGCAGCTTCGGGGGCCCCACAGATACGCAGTATTTT. It yields the protein CASSFGGPTDTQYF.

V gene TRBV2 combines with J gene TRBJ2-7, with 10 bases lining up with TRBD1. Per the germline V gene, CDR1 is SNHLY and CDR2 is FYNNEI. The CDR3 totals 14 residues. V shed 7 bases and J 6 bases; nucleotides not matched to a gene: 9. CDR3 sequence: CASKQSTGGGEQYF. CDR3 nucleotide sequence: TGTGCCAGCAAACAATCGACAGGGGGCGGCGAGCAGTACTTC.

The gene calls are TRBV7-3 and TRBJ2-4, with 8 positions matching TRBD1. CDR3 size: 13 residues. Germline CDR1 is SGHTA and CDR2 is FQGTGA. The ends lost 3 bases at V and 5 bases at J; junction bases unmatched: 0. The CDR3 here is CASSLGQENIQYF. Written as DNA, the CDR3 is TGTGCCAGCAGCTTGGGACAGGAAAACATTCAGTACTTC. Using reference TRBV7-3 and TRBJ2-4 for the parts outside the CDR3, the full variable domain is GAGVSQTPSNKVTEKGKYVELRCDPISGHTALYWYRQSLGQGPEFLIYFQGTGAADDSGLPNDRFFAVRPEGSVSTLKIQRTERGDSAVYLCASSLGQENIQYFGAGTRLSVL.

This clone showed up just once. The rearrangement links TRBV30 to TRBJ2-7, with D tentatively TRBD1 (6 bases). Trimming shortened V by 2 bases and J by 0 bases, and 17 bases separated the two germline ends. CDR1 and CDR2 from the germline V gene are GTSNPN and SVGIG (reference sequence). The CDR3 loop spans 16 amino acids. The CDR3 region is CAWSYITGFYSYEQYF. The CDR3 coding sequence is TGTGCCTGGAGTTATATCACAGGGTTTTACTCCTACGAGCAGTACTTC.

V gene TRBV9 combines with J gene TRBJ1-1, with TRBD1 as a possible D gene (5 bases). Germline-derived CDR1 and CDR2 are SGDLS and YYNGEE. Trimming removed 4 bases from V and 1 base from J, with 14 bases in between. The CDR3 length is 15 residues. CDR3 sequence (DNA): TGTGCCAGCAGCCCAGTGGGGGGACCGAACACTGAAGCTTTCTTT. Its translation is CASSPVGGPNTEAFF.

The chain is built from TRBV28 and TRBJ1-4, with D unresolved. From germline, CDR1 is MDHEN and CDR2 SYDVKM. This CDR3 is 16 amino acids long. V dropped 0 bases and J dropped 7 bases, with 15 bases sitting between them. CDR3 in amino acids: CASSLWASVGREKLFF. In DNA, the CDR3 is TGTGCCAGCAGTTTATGGGCGTCCGTCGGACGTGAAAAACTGTTTTTT.

The chain combines TRBV6-1 with TRBJ1-2; 12 bases are a match to TRBD1. Germline trimming cut 3 bases from V and 4 bases from J; bases unmatched to any gene: 9. Looked up from germline, CDR1 is MNHNS and CDR2 is SASEGT. The CDR3 is made up of 17 amino acids. The CDR3 DNA follows: TGTGCCAGCAGTGACCCGCTTTGGGGACAGGGGGCCTATGGCTACACCTTC. It is translated as CASSDPLWGQGAYGYTF.

This chain connects TRBV5-1 to TRBJ1-3; D not certain. Germline CDR1 reads SGHRS; CDR2 reads YFSETQ. Trimming left V 4 bases short and J 0 bases short, with 14 bases between. The CDR3 sequence is 16 residues long. The CDR3 coding sequence is TGCGCCAGCAGCGGAGACGGACGGACCTCTGGAAACACCATATATTTT. This encodes CASSGDGRTSGNTIYF.

The rearrangement links TRBV29-1 to TRBJ1-4, with a tentative D call TRBD1 (5 bases). The CDR3 loop spans 14 amino acids. Germline CDR1 is SQVTM and CDR2 is ANQGSEA. V dropped 6 bases and J dropped 7 bases, with 18 bases sitting between them. The CDR3, as DNA: TGCAGCGTACCCCGGCAGGGTTTGGGTGAAAAACTGTTTTTT. Translated: CSVPRQGLGEKLFF.

In this sample, this clone turned up once. The genes are TRBV5-4 and TRBJ1-6; D is perhaps TRBD1 (5 bases). Germline CDR1 SGHNT, CDR2 YYREEE (reference sequence). The V and J ends lost 5 bases and 3 bases respectively, with 9 bases between them. The CDR3 loop spans 14 amino acids. The CDR3 protein is CASSFDSYNSPLHF. CDR3 nucleotides: TGTGCCAGCAGTTTTGACAGCTATAATTCACCCCTCCACTTT.

V and J are TRBV2 and TRBJ2-3; D might be TRBD1 (6 bases). Trimming shortened V by 6 bases and J by 5 bases, and 12 bases separated the two germline ends. Germline values: CDR1 SNHLY, CDR2 FYNNEI. This CDR3 contains 13 residues. CDR3 amino acids: CASSTDRRDTQYF. CDR3 nucleotides: TGTGCCAGCAGCACTGACAGGCGAGATACGCAGTATTTT.

The rearrangement links TRBV5-1 to TRBJ2-2; weak D call: TRBD2 (6 bases). Trimming stripped 4 bases from V and 4 bases from J, with 17 bases between. This CDR3 region has 16 residues. CDR1 and CDR2 from the germline V gene are SGHRS and YFSETQ. The DNA for the CDR3 is TGCGCCAGCAGCGAGGGCGGGGCAGGGAGCACCGGGGAGCTGTTTTTT. Translated, it gives CASSEGGAGSTGELFF.